This paragraph reports one T cell receptor (beta chain). Its antigen remains unknown. The CDR3 spans 13 residues. The V gene lost 1 base and the J gene lost 7 bases, with 10 bases spanning the gap. Germline assignment: CDR1 LGHNA and CDR2 YSLEER. These data are taken from a study of T cell repertoires in cytomegalovirus infection. Whole-study findings and limits: CMV carriers having the relevant HLA were flagged by cumulative public TCR beta family frequency.

One entry per CDR3 protein, called by TCRdb with MiXCR from the reads. This sample carries approximately 310,000 distinct CDR3 sequences, more than 20% of them seen once, and the ten largest clones take approximately 12%. This TCR derives from a human donor in good health (CMV status not recorded). Some clones in this sample may be carry-over from other donors' samples. Sequenced material: cultured PBMCs, taken from culture after CMV antigen stimulation. The J gene is TRBJ1-1, the V gene TRBV4-3; unclear D gene. CDR3: CASSQVASGEAFF. DNA of the CDR3: TGCGCCAGCAGCCAAGTGGCCTCAGGTGAAGCTTTCTTT.